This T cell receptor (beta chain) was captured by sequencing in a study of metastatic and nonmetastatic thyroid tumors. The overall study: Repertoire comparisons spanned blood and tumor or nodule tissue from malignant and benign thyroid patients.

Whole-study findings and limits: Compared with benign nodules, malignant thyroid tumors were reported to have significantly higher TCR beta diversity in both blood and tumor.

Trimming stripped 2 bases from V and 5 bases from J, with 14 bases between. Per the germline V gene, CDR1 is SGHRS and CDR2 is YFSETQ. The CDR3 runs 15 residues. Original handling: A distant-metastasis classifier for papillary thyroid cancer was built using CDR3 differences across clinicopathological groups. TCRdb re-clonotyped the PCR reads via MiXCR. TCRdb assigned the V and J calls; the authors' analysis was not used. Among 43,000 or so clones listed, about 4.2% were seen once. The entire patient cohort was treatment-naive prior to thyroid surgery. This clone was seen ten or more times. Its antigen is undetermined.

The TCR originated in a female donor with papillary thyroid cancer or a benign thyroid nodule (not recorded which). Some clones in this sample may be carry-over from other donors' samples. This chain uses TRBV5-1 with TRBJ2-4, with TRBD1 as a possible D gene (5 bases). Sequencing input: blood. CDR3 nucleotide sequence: TGCGCCAGCAGCTTATCCCCTGGGGCTGAAAACATTCAGTACTTC. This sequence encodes CASSLSPGAENIQYF. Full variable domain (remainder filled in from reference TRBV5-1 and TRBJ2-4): KAGVTQTPRYLIKTRGQQVTLSCSPISGHRSVSWYQQTPGQGLQFLFEYFSETQRNKGNFPGRFSGRQFSNSRSEMNVSTLELGDSALYLCASSLSPGAENIQYFGAGTRLSVL.